This T cell receptor beta chain comes out of a study of tumor-infiltrating lymphocytes in primary liver carcinoma. Background on the study: Subjects consisted of male and female patients aged 30 to 69 years.

Unsorted whole blood yielded the blood RNA, and germline DNA was also extracted. At sampling, these chronic HBV carriers had received no treatment. The CDR3 is 17 amino acids. Trimming took off 2 bases at V and 5 bases at J, with 21 bases between the two ends. Germline CDR1 reads MNHEY; CDR2 reads SVGAGI. Whole-study results and caveats: The 250 largest clones made up significantly more of tumor than blood repertoires (p = 0.039). Researchers found tumor-adjacent and tumor-blood pairs overlapped less than tumor region pairs.

A few counts support this clonotype. No antigen is known for it. From about 490 ng of total RNA, TCR beta-specific cDNA was reverse-transcribed using a constant-region primer. Three rounds of nested multiplex PCR with slightly modified ARM-PCR produced TCR beta libraries. TRBV1-TRBV30 forward primers paired with a C-beta reverse primer were used in the first two PCR rounds, which ran roughly 10 cycles each. One entry per CDR3 protein, called by TCRdb with MiXCR from the multiplex PCR reads. The data show a few hundred thousand distinct CDR3 sequences, around 50% seen once. Sample: peripheral blood. This receptor was identified in a woman aged 25 to 45 with primary liver carcinoma and hepatitis B virus infection. J is TRBJ2-5 and V is TRBV6-5; D perhaps matches TRBD2 (6 bases). The CDR3 spells CASSYGGGLLPGETQYF. In DNA, the CDR3 is TGTGCCAGCAGTTACGGCGGAGGGCTCCTACCTGGGGAGACCCAGTACTTC.